This T cell receptor (beta chain) was recorded in a study of cytomegalovirus exposure and HLA in healthy donors. Study-level background: Earlier, 100 million to 120 million unique TCR beta sequences were recovered from 200 million or so T cells by an analysis.

Study-wide points: A link between a missense DCLRE1C variant and TCR beta V- and J-gene trimming emerged from a later analysis. Most TCR beta V segments were productive about 87% or about 30% of the time in an earlier analysis. In a later analysis, several top co-occurrence clusters appeared linked to parvovirus B19, influenza, CMV and Epstein-Barr virus.

Note on this clone: Its antigen is undetermined.

The PCR had 60 Vbeta and 13 Jbeta primers. Sequencing used immunoSEQ multiplex PCR; TCRdb keeps in-frame clones, though not all of them. The sample consists of roughly 160,000 clones, 80% to 85% of them appearing once. This CDR3 region has 16 residues. Deletions cut 0 bases from V and 5 bases from J, with 17 bases between. The germline CDR1 and CDR2 sequences are SGHRS and YFSETQ. The chain is built from TRBV5-1 and TRBJ1-1; a possible D gene is TRBD1 (6 bases). The specimen sequenced was PBMCs. This clonotype was obtained from a man younger than 45 in good health and CMV-seronegative. CDR3 protein: CASSLALRGRGTEAFF. The CDR3 DNA sequence: TGCGCCAGCAGCTTGGCCCTAAGGGGTAGGGGGACTGAAGCTTTCTTT.